Described below is a single T cell receptor beta chain sequence and its context. The data stem from a study of T cell repertoires in cytomegalovirus infection. Losses at the gene ends were 0 bases for V and 2 bases for J; bases not matched to a gene: 4. Germline loops: CDR1 SGHRS, CDR2 YFSETQ. The CDR3 has 16 residues. TCRdb independently ran MiXCR on the reads; one entry per CDR3 protein. Here the sample spans around 530,000 distinct CDR3 sequences, approximately 17% being singletons. The source of this sequence is a human donor in good health (CMV status not recorded). Some clones in this sample may be carry-over from other donors' samples. The specimen sequenced was CD8+ T cells from PBMCs. The chain couples TRBV5-1 to TRBJ1-2, with TRBD1 identical over 10 bases. CDR3 DNA: TGCGCCAGCAGCTTGGGACAGGGGGCAAGGAACTATGGCTACACCTTC. Its protein product is CASSLGQGARNYGYTF.